The text below deals with one T cell receptor (beta chain). Its cognate antigen is unknown. TCRdb's copy holds only in-frame clones and misses some; the assay was immunoSEQ multiplex PCR. Counted here are 150,000 to 180,000 clones, 86% occurring once; the ten biggest clones make up 5.5%. The data were obtained in a study of T cell responses to AZD1222 COVID-19 vaccine. Study results and caveats: Rises in breadth and depth of Spike-specific TCRs came after two AZD1222 doses. Targets within unmutated variant regions were reportedly found for nearly half of spike-specific TCRs. Every sample of the repertoires postdated the peak T cell response. AZD1222 recipients seropositive at baseline numbered only 5 to 7.

The sequenced sample was peripheral blood, obtained on day 0 of MenACWY control vaccination. The sequence came from an adult in good health.

The CDR3 DNA reads as TGTGCCAGTAGTATGACAGGGGTCGGCACTGAAGCTTTCTTT. It translates to CASSMTGVGTEAFF. This chain joins TRBV19 and TRBJ1-1; TRBD1 agrees at 8 bases. V shed 3 bases and J 4 bases; nucleotides not matched to a gene: 4. The CDR3 covers 14 residues. Germline V gene sequence: CDR1 LNHDA, CDR2 SQIVND (reference sequence).